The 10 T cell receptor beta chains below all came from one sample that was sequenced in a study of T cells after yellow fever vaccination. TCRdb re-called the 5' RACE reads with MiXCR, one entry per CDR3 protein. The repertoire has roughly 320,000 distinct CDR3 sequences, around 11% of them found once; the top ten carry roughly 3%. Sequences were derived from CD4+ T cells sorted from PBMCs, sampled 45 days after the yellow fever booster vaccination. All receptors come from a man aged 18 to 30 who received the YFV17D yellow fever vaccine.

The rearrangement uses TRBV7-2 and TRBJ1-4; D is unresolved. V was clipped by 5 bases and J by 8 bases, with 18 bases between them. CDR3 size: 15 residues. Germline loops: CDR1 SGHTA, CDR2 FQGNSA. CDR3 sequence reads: CASSASPTPSEKLFF. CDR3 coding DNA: TGTGCCAGCAGCGCTAGCCCTACCCCGTCGGAAAAACTGTTTTTT.

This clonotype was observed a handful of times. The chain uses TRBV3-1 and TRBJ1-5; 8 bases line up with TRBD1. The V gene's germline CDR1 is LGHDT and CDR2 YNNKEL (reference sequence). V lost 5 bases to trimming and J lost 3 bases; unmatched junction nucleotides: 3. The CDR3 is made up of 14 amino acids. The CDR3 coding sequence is TGTGCCAGCAGCTCGGGACAGGCCAATCAGCCCCAGCATTTT. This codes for CASSSGQANQPQHF.

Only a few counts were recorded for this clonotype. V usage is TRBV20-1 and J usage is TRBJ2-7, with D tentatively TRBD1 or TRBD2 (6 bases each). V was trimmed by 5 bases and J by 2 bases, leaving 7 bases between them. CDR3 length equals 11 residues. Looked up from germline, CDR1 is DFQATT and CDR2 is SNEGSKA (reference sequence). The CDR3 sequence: CSAGGPYEQYV. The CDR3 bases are TGCAGTGCTGGGGGGCCCTACGAGCAGTACGTC.

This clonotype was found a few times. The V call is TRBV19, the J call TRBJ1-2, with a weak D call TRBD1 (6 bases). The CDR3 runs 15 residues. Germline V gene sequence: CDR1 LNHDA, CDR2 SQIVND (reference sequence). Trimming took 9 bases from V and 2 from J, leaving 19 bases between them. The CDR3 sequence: CASCPADSSNYGYTF. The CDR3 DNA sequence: TGTGCCAGCTGCCCCGCGGACAGCTCCAACTATGGCTACACCTTC.

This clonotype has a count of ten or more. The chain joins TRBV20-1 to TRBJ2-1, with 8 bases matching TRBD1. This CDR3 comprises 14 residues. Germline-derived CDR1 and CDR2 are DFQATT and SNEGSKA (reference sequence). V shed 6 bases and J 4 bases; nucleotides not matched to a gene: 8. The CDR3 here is CSAKDRDPYNEQFF. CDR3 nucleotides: TGCAGTGCGAAGGACAGGGACCCATACAATGAGCAGTTCTTC.

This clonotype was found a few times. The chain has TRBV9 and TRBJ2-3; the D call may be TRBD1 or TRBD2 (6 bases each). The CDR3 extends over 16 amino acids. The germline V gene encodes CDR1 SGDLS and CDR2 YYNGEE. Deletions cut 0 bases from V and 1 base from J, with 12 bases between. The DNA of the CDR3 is TGTGCCAGCAGCGTAGGGACTACAGGGCGCACAGATACGCAGTATTTT. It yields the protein CASSVGTTGRTDTQYF.

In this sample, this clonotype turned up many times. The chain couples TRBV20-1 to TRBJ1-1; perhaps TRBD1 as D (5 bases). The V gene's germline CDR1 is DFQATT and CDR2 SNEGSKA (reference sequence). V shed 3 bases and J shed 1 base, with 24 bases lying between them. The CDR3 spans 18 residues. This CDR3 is CSARRLFSSQGRNTEAFF. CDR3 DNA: TGCAGTGCTAGGCGCCTATTCAGTAGCCAGGGTAGGAACACTGAAGCTTTCTTT.

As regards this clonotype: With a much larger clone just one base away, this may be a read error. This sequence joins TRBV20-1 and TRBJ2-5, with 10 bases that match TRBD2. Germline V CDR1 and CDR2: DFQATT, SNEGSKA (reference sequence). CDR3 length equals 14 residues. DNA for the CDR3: TGCGGTGCTAGTTGGCTAGCGGGGGTTGAGACCCAGTACTTC. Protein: CGASWLAGVETQYF.

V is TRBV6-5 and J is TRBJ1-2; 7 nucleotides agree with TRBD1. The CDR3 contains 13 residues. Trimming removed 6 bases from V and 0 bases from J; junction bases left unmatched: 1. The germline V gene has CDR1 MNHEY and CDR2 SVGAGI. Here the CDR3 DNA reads TGTGCCAGCAGCGGGACAGCTAACTATGGCTACACCTTC. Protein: CASSGTANYGYTF.

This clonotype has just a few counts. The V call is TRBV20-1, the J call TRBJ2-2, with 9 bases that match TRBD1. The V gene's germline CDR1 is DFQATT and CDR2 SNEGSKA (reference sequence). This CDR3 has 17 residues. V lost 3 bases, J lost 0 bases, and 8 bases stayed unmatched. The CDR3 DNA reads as TGCAGTGCTAGGTTTACAGGGGGCGGATCGAACACCGGGGAGCTGTTTTTT. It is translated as CSARFTGGGSNTGELFF.